Listed below are T cell receptor beta chains from one sample, sequenced in a study of cytomegalovirus exposure and HLA in healthy donors. The table came from immunoSEQ multiplex PCR; TCRdb's copy has only in-frame clones and leaves some out. Among around 97,000 clones listed, 79% were seen once. Sequenced material: PBMCs. Receptors were obtained from a middle-aged man in good health and CMV-seropositive. The CDR3 runs from the conserved cysteine through the conserved F or W. Fields, in order: V gene, J gene, clone size, D gene, CDR3 DNA, CDR3 protein. The D gene is left open where the match is weak. Only some rows state a clone size, as once, few, many or a class for expanded clones.

>TRBV11-3|TRBJ2-2|NA|NA
TGTGCCAGCAGCTCCAGACTGAACACCGGGGAGCTGTTTTTT
CASSSRLNTGELFF
>TRBV5-4|TRBJ1-6|NA|NA
TGTGCCAGCAGCTTGGGGGGTAGGGGTTCACCCCTCCACTTT
CASSLGGRGSPLHF
>TRBV7-9|TRBJ2-2|NA|NA
TGTGCCAGCAGAAGGGGCGGGGAGCTGTTTTTT
CASRRGGELFF
>TRBV19|TRBJ2-1|NA|TRBD1
TGTGCCAGTAGTATGAGGACAGGGAGCTCCTACAATGAGCAGTTCTTC
CASSMRTGSSYNEQFF
>TRBV5-6|TRBJ2-5|NA|NA
TGTGCCAGCAGCTTGCGACAGACCAGTAACCAAGAGACCCAGTACTTC
CASSLRQTSNQETQYF
>TRBV7-2|TRBJ2-1|NA|NA
TGTGCCAGCAGCTTATTTAGCGTCTATGAGCAGTTCTTC
CASSLFSVYEQFF
>TRBV18|TRBJ2-1|NA|TRBD2
TGTGCCAGCTCACCACGACGGGGGGGCCCAGATTTTTACAATGAGCAGTTCTTC
CASSPRRGGPDFYNEQFF
>TRBV27|TRBJ1-1|NA|NA
TGTGCCAGCAGTTTCTCAGGGGTGGCCGAAGCTTTCTTT
CASSFSGVAEAFF
>TRBV27|TRBJ2-3|NA|NA
TGTGCCAGCAGTTTCCACAACACAGATACGCAGTATTTT
CASSFHNTDTQYF
>TRBV4-2|TRBJ2-2|NA|TRBD2
TGTGCCAGCAGCCCTGGACTAGCGGGAGGTAACACCGGGGAGCTGTTTTTT
CASSPGLAGGNTGELFF
>TRBV10-3|TRBJ2-3|NA|TRBD2
TGTGCCATCAGTGACCAGCTAGCGGGAGGATCTGAGACAGATACGCAGTATTTT
CAISDQLAGGSETDTQYF
>TRBV7-6|TRBJ1-4|NA|NA
TGTGCCAGCAGCTTACGCCAGGCAACTAATGAAAAACTGTTTTTT
CASSLRQATNEKLFF
>TRBV27|TRBJ2-7|NA|TRBD2
TGTGCCAGCAGTTCCGGGACTAGCGGCTACGAGCAGTACTTC
CASSSGTSGYEQYF
>TRBV28|TRBJ2-7|few|TRBD2
TGTGCCAGCAGTTCTAGCGGGGCAACCTACGAGCAGTACTTC
CASSSSGATYEQYF
>TRBV27|TRBJ2-1|NA|TRBD2
TGTGCCAGCAACCGGGGGACTAGCGGGATCGATGAGCAGTTCTTC
CASNRGTSGIDEQFF
>TRBV27|TRBJ2-1|NA|NA
TGTGCCAGCAGTGTCGCTCCCAGTAGAGGGGGCTCCTACAATGAGCAGTTCTTC
CASSVAPSRGGSYNEQFF
>TRBV6-1|TRBJ2-4|NA|TRBD1
TGTGCCAGCAGTGAAGCGGGACAGGGTTTAACAAACATTCAGTACTTC
CASSEAGQGLTNIQYF
>TRBV5-7|TRBJ2-7|NA|NA
TGTGCCAGCAGCTTGGGACTTACCTACGAGCAGTACTTC
CASSLGLTYEQYF
>TRBV5-1|TRBJ2-1|NA|NA
TGCGCCAGCAGCTTGTCTGGGACAACATACAATGAGCAGTTCTTC
CASSLSGTTYNEQFF
>TRBV5-4|TRBJ2-2|once|TRBD2
TGTGCCAGCAGCCCATCCAGCGGGAGCCCCCCCGGGGAGCTGTTTTTT
CASSPSSGSPPGELFF
>TRBV15|TRBJ2-5|NA|NA
TGTGCCACCAGCAGCGATTCTAGCGTTAGGACCCAGTACTTC
CATSSDSSVRTQYF
>TRBV5-1|TRBJ2-1|NA|TRBD2
TGCGCCAGCAGCCAGGGACTAGCGGGAAGCAATGAGCAGTTCTTC
CASSQGLAGSNEQFF
>TRBV30|TRBJ2-1|NA|TRBD2
TGTGCCTGGAGTCCCCCACTCGCGGGAGTGTACAATGAGCAGTTCTTC
CAWSPPLAGVYNEQFF
>TRBV6-6|TRBJ2-3|NA|TRBD2
TGTGCCAGCACTCACTTAGCGGGAGAGGGGGGAGATACGCAGTATTTT
CASTHLAGEGGDTQYF
>TRBV27|TRBJ2-1|NA|TRBD2
TGTGCCAGCAGTTCTCAAATTCGGGGGGGGTCCTACAATGAGCAGTTCTTC
CASSSQIRGGSYNEQFF
>TRBV11-2|TRBJ2-2|NA|NA
TGTGCCAGCAGCTCCCACCCAGGCGCCGGGGAGCTGTTTTTT
CASSSHPGAGELFF
>TRBV6-1|TRBJ2-7|NA|NA
TGTGCCACCTTGCGGGGGGACAGCTCCTACGAGCAGTACTTC
CATLRGDSSYEQYF
>TRBV5-1|TRBJ2-7|medium-sized|TRBD2
TGCGCCAGCAGCTTGAATGCGGGAGTTCTTTACGAGCAGTACTTC
CASSLNAGVLYEQYF
>TRBV4-1|TRBJ2-4|NA|NA
TGCGCCAGCAGCTCCAGGACAGGGACTACCAAAAACATTCAGTACTTC
CASSSRTGTTKNIQYF
>TRBV6-5|TRBJ1-4|NA|NA
TGTGCCAGCAGCCCGGCAGGTACCAGTAATGAAAAACTGTTTTTT
CASSPAGTSNEKLFF
>TRBV28|TRBJ2-7|few|TRBD2
TGTGCCAGCAGACGCGGGAGGGTGGACGAGCAGTACTTC
CASRRGRVDEQYF
>TRBV2|TRBJ2-7|NA|TRBD1
TGTGCCAGCGGGAGGACAGGGCTTACCTACGAGCAGTACTTC
CASGRTGLTYEQYF
>TRBV2|TRBJ2-5|once|TRBD2
TGTGCCAGCACCTCACTAGCGGGAGAGACCCAGTACTTC
CASTSLAGETQYF
>TRBV5-4|TRBJ1-5|NA|TRBD1
TGTGCCAGCAGCTTTGACAGGGATCAGCCCCAGCATTTT
CASSFDRDQPQHF
>TRBV27|TRBJ2-1|NA|NA
TGTGCCAGCAGTCCCCTTATGGGGCCCGGGACTCTACTCAACAATGAGCAGTTCTTC
CASSPLMGPGTLLNNEQFF
>TRBV27|TRBJ2-2|NA|TRBD1
TGTGCCAGCAATCCCCAGGGGGCGGGGGGGGAGCTGTTTTTT
CASNPQGAGGELFF
>TRBV19|TRBJ2-5|NA|TRBD1
TGTGCCAGTAGCCGACAGGGTCCTGGGGAGACCCAGTACTTC
CASSRQGPGETQYF
>TRBV27|TRBJ1-1|NA|NA
TGTGCCAGCAGTTTTCAGGGATACAATTCGAACACTGAAGCTTTCTTT
CASSFQGYNSNTEAFF
>TRBV4-3|TRBJ2-5|few|TRBD2
TGCGCCAGCAGCCTGGAGACTAGCGGATCCGGGACCCAGTACTTC
CASSLETSGSGTQYF
>TRBV4-1|TRBJ2-1|NA|TRBD2
TGCGCCAGCAGCCAAGAAGGAATCGGACTAGCAAGAGGGGAGAAGTTCTTC
CASSQEGIGLARGEKFF
>TRBV6-6|TRBJ2-1|NA|TRBD2
TGTGCCAGCAGTGTATCCCTGGGCGGGAGGTATAGGCAGTTCTTC
CASSVSLGGRYRQFF
>TRBV7-3|TRBJ2-5|NA|NA
TGTGCCAGCAGCCCCGACGGCGGTCAAGAGACCCAGTACTTC
CASSPDGGQETQYF
>TRBV10-2|TRBJ1-5|NA|NA
TGCGCCAGCAGTGATCAATCCTGGGGGGGAGGAAATCAGCCCCAGCATTTT
CASSDQSWGGGNQPQHF
>TRBV4-3|TRBJ2-5|few|NA
TGCGCCAGCAGCGAAGGAGGGACTTCCTTCGGGGAGACCCAGTACTTC
CASSEGGTSFGETQYF
>TRBV28|TRBJ1-6|NA|TRBD1
TGTGCCAGCAGTCCCCCGGACAGGGCGCCGAGCTCCTATAATTCACCCCTCCACTTT
CASSPPDRAPSSYNSPLHF
>TRBV11-2|TRBJ2-3|NA|TRBD2
TGTGCCAGCAGCATATTTGGGGGGAGGGAGGCAGATACGCAGTATTTT
CASSIFGGREADTQYF
>TRBV11-1|TRBJ1-2|once|TRBD1
TGTGCCAGCAGCCCGGGACAGTATGGCTACACCTTC
CASSPGQYGYTF
>TRBV27|TRBJ2-7|NA|TRBD1
TGTGCCAGCAGTTTCCGCCAGGGACAGGGGCCCGAGCAGTACTTC
CASSFRQGQGPEQYF
>TRBV11-2|TRBJ2-3|NA|NA
TGTGCCAGCAGCTTAGGTAGTTTTAGCTCAATCACAGATACGCAGTATTTT
CASSLGSFSSITDTQYF
>TRBV7-8|TRBJ2-3|NA|TRBD2
TGTGCCAGCATCCTCGGGAGGAGCACAGATACGCAGTATTTT
CASILGRSTDTQYF